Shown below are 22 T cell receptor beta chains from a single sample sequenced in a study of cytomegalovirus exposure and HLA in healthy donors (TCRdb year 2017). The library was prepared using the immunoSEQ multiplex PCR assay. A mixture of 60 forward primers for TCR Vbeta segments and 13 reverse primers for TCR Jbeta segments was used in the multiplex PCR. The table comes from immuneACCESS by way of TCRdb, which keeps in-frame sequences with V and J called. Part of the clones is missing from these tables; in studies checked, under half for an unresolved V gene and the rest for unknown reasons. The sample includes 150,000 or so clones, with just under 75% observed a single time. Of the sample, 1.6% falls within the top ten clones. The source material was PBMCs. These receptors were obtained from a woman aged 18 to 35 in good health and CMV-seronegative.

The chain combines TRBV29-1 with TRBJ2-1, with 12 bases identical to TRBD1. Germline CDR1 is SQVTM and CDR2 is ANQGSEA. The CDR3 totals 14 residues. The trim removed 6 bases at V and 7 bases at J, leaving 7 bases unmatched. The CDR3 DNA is TGCAGCGTGGGGGGACAGGGGGCTTTGAATGAGCAGTTCTTC. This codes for CSVGGQGALNEQFF.

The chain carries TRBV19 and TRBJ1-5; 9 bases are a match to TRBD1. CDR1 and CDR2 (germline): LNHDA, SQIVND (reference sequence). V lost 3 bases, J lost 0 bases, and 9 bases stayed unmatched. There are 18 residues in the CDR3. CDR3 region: CASSIYPGTGFSNQPQHF. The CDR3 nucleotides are TGTGCCAGTAGTATCTACCCCGGGACAGGGTTTAGCAATCAGCCCCAGCATTTT. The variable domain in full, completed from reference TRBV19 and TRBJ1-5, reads DGGITQSPKYLFRKEGQNVTLSCEQNLNHDAMYWYRQDPGQGLRLIYYSQIVNDFQKGDIAEGYSVSREKKESFPLTVTSAQKNPTAFYLCASSIYPGTGFSNQPQHFGDGTRLSIL.

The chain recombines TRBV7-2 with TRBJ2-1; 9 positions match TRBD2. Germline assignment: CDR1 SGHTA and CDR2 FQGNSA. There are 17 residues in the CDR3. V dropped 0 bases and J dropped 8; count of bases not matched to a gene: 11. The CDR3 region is CASSLAHLAGVVDEQFF. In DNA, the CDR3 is TGTGCCAGCAGCTTAGCGCATTTAGCGGGAGTTGTAGATGAGCAGTTCTTC.

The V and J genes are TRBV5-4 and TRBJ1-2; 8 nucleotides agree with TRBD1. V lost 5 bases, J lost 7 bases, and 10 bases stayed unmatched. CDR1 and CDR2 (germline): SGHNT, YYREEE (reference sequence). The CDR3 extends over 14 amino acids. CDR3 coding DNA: TGTGCCAGCAGATTTGACAGGGGAGGTGCTGGCTACACCTTC. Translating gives CASRFDRGGAGYTF.

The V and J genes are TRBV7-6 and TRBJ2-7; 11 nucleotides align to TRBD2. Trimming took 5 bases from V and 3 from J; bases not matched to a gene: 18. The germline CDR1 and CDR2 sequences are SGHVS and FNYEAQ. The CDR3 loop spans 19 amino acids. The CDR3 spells CASSPRPLAGAAPCYEQYV. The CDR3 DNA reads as TGTGCCAGCAGCCCCCGGCCACTAGCGGGAGCCGCACCTTGCTACGAGCAGTACGTC.

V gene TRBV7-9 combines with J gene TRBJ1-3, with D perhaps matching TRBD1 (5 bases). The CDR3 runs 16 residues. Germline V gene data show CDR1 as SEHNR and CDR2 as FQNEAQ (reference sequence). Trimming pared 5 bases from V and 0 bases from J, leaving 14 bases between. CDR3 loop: CASSLIRAISGNTIYF. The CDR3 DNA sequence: TGTGCCAGCAGCCTAATCAGGGCCATCTCTGGAAACACCATATATTTT. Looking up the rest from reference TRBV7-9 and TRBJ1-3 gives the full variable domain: DTGVSQNPRHKITKRGQNVTFRCDPISEHNRLYWYRQTLGQGPEFLTYFQNEAQLEKSRLLSDRFSAERPKGSFSTLEIQRTEQGDSAMYLCASSLIRAISGNTIYFGEGSWLTVV.

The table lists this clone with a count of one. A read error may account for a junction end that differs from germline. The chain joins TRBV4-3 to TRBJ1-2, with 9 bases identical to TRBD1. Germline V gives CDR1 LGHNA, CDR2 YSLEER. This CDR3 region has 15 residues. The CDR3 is CASSQDPGQGYVYTF. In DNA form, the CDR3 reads TGCGCCAGCAGCCAAGATCCGGGACAGGGCTATGTCTACACCTTC.

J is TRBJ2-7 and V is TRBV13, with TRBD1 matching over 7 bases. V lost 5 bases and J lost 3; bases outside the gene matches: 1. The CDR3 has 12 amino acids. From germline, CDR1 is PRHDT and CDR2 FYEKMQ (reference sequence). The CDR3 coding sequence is TGTGCCAGCAGCCGACAGGGCTACGAGCAGTACTTC. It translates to CASSRQGYEQYF.

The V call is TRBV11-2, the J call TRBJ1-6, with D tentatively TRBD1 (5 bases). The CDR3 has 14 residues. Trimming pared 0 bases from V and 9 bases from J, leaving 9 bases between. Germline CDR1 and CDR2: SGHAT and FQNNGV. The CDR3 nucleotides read TGTGCCAGCAGCTTAGACAGGGATGGTTCACCCCTCCACTTT. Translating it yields CASSLDRDGSPLHF.

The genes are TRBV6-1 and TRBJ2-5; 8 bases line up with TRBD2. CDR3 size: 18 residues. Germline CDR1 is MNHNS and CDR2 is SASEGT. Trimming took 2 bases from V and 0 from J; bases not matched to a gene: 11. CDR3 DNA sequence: TGTGCCAGCAGTGAAATCAGCGGGAGCCGACCGTACCAAGAGACCCAGTACTTC. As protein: CASSEISGSRPYQETQYF.

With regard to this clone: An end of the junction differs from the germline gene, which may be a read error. The DNA for the CDR3 is TGTGCCAGCAGCCAGCGGAGGCAAGAGACTCAGTACTTC. Protein sequence: CASSQRRQETQYF. The chain combines TRBV7-2 with TRBJ2-5, with D perhaps matching TRBD2 (5 bases). CDR1 is SGHTA and CDR2 is FQGNSA in the germline V gene. The CDR3 length is 13 residues.

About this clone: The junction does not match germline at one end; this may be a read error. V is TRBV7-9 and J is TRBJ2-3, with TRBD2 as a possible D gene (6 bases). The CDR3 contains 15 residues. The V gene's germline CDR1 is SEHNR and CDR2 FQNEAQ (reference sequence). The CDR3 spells CASRLGGGSTDTQYF. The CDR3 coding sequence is TGTGCCAGCAGGTTAGGTGGAGGGTCCACAGATACGCAGTATTTT.

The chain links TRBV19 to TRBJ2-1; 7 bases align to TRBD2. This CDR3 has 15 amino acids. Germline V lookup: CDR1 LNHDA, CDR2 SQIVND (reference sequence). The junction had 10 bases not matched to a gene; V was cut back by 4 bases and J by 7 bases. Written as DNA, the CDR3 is TGTGCCAGTAGTAACGTTGGCGGGAGAGGGAATGAGCAGTTCTTC. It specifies CASSNVGGRGNEQFF.

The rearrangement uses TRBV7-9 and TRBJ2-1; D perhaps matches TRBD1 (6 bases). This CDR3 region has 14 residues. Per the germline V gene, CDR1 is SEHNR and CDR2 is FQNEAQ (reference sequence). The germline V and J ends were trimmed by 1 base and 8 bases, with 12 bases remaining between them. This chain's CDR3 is CASSLEQGWDEQFF. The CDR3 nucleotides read TGTGCCAGCAGCTTAGAACAGGGCTGGGATGAGCAGTTCTTC.

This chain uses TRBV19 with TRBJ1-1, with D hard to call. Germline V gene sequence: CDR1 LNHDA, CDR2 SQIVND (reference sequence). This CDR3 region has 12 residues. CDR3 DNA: TGTGGGGCGGCAGCAGGAGGGACTGAAGCTTTCTTT. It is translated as CGAAAGGTEAFF.

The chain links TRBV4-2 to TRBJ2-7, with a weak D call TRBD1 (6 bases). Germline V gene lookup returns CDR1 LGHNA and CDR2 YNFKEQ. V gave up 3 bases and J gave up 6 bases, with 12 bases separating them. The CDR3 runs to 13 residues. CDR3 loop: CASSQMQGPEQYF. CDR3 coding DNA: TGTGCCAGCAGCCAGATGCAGGGGCCCGAGCAGTACTTC.

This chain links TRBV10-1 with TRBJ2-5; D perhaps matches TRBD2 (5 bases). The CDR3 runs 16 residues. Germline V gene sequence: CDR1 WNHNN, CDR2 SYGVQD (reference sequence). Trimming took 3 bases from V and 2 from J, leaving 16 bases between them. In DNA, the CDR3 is TGCGCCAGCAGTGACCCGGAGTTGAGCGGACAAGAGACCCAGTACTTC. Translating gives CASSDPELSGQETQYF.

The CDR3 DNA reads TGTGCCAGCAGCAGAGAGCTAGCGGACCAAGAGACCCAGTACTTC. Translated: CASSRELADQETQYF. The chain uses TRBV7-6 and TRBJ2-5; 7 bases are a match to TRBD2. The germline gives CDR1 SGHVS, CDR2 FNYEAQ. Trimming removed 5 bases from V and 0 bases from J; junction bases left unmatched: 6. The CDR3 contains 15 residues.

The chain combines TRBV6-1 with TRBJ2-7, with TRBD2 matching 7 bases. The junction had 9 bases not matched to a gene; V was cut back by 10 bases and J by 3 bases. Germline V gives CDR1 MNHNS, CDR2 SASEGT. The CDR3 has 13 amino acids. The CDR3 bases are TGTGCCACCTGGCGGGAGCGGGGCTACGAGCAGTACGTC. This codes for CATWRERGYEQYV.

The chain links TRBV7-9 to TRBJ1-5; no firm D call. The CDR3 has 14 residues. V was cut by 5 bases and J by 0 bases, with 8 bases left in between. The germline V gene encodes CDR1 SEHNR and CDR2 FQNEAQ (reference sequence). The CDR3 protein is CASSALDSNQPQHF. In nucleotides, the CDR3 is TGTGCCAGCAGCGCTTTAGATAGCAATCAGCCCCAGCATTTT.

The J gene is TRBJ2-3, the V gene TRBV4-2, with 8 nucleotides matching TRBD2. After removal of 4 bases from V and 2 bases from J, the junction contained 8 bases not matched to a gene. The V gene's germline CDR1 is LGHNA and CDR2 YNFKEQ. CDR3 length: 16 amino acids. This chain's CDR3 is CASSRETGGVTDTQYF. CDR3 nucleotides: TGTGCCAGCAGCCGAGAAACGGGGGGGGTCACAGATACGCAGTATTTT.

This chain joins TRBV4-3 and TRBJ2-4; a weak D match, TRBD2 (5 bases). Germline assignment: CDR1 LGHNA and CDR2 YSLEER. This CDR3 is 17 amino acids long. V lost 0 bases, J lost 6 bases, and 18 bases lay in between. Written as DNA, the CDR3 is TGCGCCAGCAGCCAAGATGGACTTCCCAGGACCAGAAACATTCAGTACTTC. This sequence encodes CASSQDGLPRTRNIQYF.